This section outlines one T cell receptor beta chain sequence together with its context. Its antigen is undetermined. The source of the sample is a study of CD8 T cells in ankylosing spondylitis. Study observations and caveats: About 8 highly homologous variants made up a TCR beta motif, and this motif appeared characteristic of ankylosing spondylitis blood. Clones that were linked to disease were CD8+ and were relatively rare in peripheral blood. Disease-linked clones reportedly showed significant enrichment in matched ankylosing spondylitis synovial fluid.

Each CDR3 protein gets one entry after TCRdb re-called the 5' RACE reads with MiXCR. Altogether roughly 700,000 distinct CDR3 sequences are present, roughly 20% being singletons, with the ten largest covering under 20%. The CDR3 consists of 18 residues. The V and J ends lost 4 bases and 3 bases, in that order; junction bases with no gene match: 8. CDR1 and CDR2 (germline): SGHRS, YFSETQ. This chain joins TRBV5-1 and TRBJ2-6, with 12 bases lining up with TRBD2. The sequence was collected from a male donor with ankylosing spondylitis. The specimen was blood, either unsorted or a sorted T cell fraction (not recorded which). CDR3 coding DNA: TGCGCCAGCAGCCCGGGACTAGCGGGCATGGATGGGGCCAACGTCCTGACTTTC. Residues: CASSPGLAGMDGANVLTF.